This TCR beta chain was captured in a study of low-dose radiotherapy and immunotherapy resistance in tumors. Study information: Aspirin was taken orally at 300 mg daily by patients, and this continued for four cycles from cycle 1 day 1.

Regarding time point: before trial treatment. Germline loops: CDR1 SGHDT, CDR2 YYEEEE. The CDR3 consists of 16 residues. V trimming: 0 bases; J trimming: 4 bases; junction bases outside the gene matches: 5. Both TCRalpha and TCRbeta chains were reverse transcribed with V-gene-specific primers. PCR amplification of the TCRs was performed with Phusion for 20 PCR cycles, and it relied on a constant-region primer together with a V-primer adapter. With in vitro transcription, the isolated mRNA was amplified. MiXCR, run by TCRdb on the reads, gives a single entry per CDR3 protein. This repertoire shows 45,000 to 75,000 distinct CDR3 sequences, approximately 25% found once; its top ten account for approximately 5.7%. This clonotype has a count of ten or more.

The TCR was taken from a male donor with prostate cancer. V and J are TRBV5-6 and TRBJ2-5, with 11 bases matching TRBD2. The material sequenced was PBMCs, taken before treatment. The CDR3 nucleotides are TGTGCCAGCAGCTTGGCTGCTCTAGCGGGGGGAGAGACCCAGTACTTC. It is translated as CASSLAALAGGETQYF.